The clone carrying this T cell receptor (beta chain) was picked up one time. Generated by immunoSEQ multiplex PCR, the TCRdb table keeps only in-frame clones and is missing some. The table lists 130,000 or so clones, about 80% of them singletons. The data derive from a study of blood T cell repertoires in COVID-19. The junction had 4 bases not matched to a gene; V was cut back by 7 bases and J by 3 bases. CDR1 and CDR2 from the germline V gene are LGHNT and FRNRAP. The CDR3 loop spans 13 amino acids. This receptor was identified in a human donor in a cohort sampled during active COVID-19. The sequenced sample consisted of peripheral blood. This chain links TRBV12-5 with TRBJ2-7, with 9 nucleotides matching TRBD2. CDR3 loop: CASAPSGIYEQYF. CDR3 in DNA: TGTGCTAGTGCTCCTAGCGGGATCTACGAGCAGTACTTC.